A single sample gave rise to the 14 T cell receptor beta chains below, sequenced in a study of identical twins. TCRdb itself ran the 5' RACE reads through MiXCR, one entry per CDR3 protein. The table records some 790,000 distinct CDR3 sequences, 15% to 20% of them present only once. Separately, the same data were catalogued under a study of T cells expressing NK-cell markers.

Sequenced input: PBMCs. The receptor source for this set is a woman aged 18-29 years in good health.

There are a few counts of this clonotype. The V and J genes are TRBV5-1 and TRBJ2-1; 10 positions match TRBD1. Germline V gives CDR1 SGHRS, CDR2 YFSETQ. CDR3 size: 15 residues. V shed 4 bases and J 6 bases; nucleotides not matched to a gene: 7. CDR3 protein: CASSPDRGMSNEQFF. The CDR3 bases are TGCGCCAGCAGCCCGGACAGGGGGATGTCCAATGAGCAGTTCTTC.

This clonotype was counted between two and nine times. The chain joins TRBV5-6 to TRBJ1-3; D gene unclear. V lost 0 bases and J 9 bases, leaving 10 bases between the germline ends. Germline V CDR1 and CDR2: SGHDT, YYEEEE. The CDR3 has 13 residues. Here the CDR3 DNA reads TGTGCCAGCAGCTTGGTTTATACCGCCACCATATATTTT. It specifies CASSLVYTATIYF.

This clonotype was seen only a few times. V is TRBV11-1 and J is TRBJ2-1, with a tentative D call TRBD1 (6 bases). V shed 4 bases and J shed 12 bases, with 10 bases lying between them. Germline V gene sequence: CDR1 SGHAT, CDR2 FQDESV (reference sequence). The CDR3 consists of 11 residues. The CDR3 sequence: CASSSQGAQFF. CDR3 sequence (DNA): TGTGCCAGCAGCTCACAGGGTGCGCAGTTCTTC.

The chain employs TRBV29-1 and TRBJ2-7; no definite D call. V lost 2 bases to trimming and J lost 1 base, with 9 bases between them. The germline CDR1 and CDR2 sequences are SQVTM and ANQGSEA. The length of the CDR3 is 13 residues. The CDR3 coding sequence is TGCAGCGTTGAAACGAGGATTTCCTACGAGCAGTACTTC. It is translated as CSVETRISYEQYF.

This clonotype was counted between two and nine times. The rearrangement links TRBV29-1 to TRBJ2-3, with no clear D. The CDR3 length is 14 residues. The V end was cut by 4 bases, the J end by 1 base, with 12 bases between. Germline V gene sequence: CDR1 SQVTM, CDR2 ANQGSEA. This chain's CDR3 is CSVAVIGGTDTQYF. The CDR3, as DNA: TGCAGCGTTGCGGTCATTGGGGGCACAGATACGCAGTATTTT.

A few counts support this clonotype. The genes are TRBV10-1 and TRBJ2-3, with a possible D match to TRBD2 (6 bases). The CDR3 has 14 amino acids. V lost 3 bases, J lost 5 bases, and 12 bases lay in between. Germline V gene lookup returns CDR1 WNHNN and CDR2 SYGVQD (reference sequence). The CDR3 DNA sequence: TGCGCCAGCAGTGACGGGGGAAGTTTAGATACGCAGTATTTT. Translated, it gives CASSDGGSLDTQYF.

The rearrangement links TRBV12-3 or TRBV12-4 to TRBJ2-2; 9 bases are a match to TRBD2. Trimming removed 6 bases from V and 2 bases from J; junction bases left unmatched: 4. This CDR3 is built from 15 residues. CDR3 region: CASRRGGQNTGELFF. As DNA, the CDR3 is TGTGCCAGCAGGCGGGGGGGCCAAAACACCGGGGAGCTGTTTTTT.

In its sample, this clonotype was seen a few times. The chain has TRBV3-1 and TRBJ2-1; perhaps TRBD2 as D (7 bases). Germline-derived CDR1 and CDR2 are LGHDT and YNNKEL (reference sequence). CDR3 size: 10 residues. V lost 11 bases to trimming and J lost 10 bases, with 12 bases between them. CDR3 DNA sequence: TGTGCCGCCGGGGGGCGGGAGCAGTTCTTC. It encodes CAAGGREQFF.

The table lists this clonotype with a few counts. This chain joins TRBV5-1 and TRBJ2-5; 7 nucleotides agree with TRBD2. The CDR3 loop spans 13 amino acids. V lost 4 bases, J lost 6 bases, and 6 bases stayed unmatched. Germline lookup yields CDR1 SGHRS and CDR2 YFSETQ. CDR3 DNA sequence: TGCGCCAGCAGCGGGGGGGGACCTCAGACCCAGTACTTC. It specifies CASSGGGPQTQYF. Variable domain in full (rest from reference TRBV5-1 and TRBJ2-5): KAGVTQTPRYLIKTRGQQVTLSCSPISGHRSVSWYQQTPGQGLQFLFEYFSETQRNKGNFPGRFSGRQFSNSRSEMNVSTLELGDSALYLCASSGGGPQTQYFGPGTRLLVL.

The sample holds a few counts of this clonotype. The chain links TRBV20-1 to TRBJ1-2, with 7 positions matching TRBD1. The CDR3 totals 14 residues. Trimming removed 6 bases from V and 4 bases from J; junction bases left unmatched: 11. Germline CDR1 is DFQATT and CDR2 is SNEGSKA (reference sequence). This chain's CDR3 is CSAERGDSLYGYTF. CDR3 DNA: TGCAGTGCGGAGAGGGGGGACAGCCTCTATGGCTACACCTTC.

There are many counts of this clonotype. The CDR3 sequence is CASDRTGTNTGELFF. CDR3 nucleotide sequence: TGCGCCAGCGACCGGACAGGAACGAACACCGGGGAGCTGTTTTTT. The V call is TRBV5-1, the J call TRBJ2-2, with 7 bases identical to TRBD1. CDR1 SGHRS and CDR2 YFSETQ come from the germline V gene. After removal of 7 bases from V and 0 bases from J, the junction contained 6 bases not matched to a gene. This CDR3 is built from 15 residues.

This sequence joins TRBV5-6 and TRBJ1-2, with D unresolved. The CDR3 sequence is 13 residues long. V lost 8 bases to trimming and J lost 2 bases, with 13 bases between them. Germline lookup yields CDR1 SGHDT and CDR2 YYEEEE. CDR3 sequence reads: CARGPGLNYGYTF. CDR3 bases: TGTGCCAGGGGCCCTGGACTCAACTATGGCTACACCTTC.

This CDR3 reads CSATGREEYYNEQFF. The CDR3 coding sequence is TGCAGTGCTACCGGTCGGGAAGAGTACTACAATGAGCAGTTCTTC. The chain links TRBV20-1 to TRBJ2-1, with D maybe TRBD2 (5 bases). Looked up from germline, CDR1 is DFQATT and CDR2 is SNEGSKA (reference sequence). With 4 bases removed from V and 3 bases from J, the gap between germline ends came to 16 bases. CDR3 length: 15 residues.

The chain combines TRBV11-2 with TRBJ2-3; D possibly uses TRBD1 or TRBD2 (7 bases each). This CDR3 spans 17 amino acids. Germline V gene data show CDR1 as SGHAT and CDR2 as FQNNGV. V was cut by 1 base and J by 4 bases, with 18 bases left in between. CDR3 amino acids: CASSLVTGLGGPDTQYF. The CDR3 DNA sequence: TGTGCCAGCAGCTTAGTGACAGGACTAGGGGGCCCAGATACGCAGTATTTT.